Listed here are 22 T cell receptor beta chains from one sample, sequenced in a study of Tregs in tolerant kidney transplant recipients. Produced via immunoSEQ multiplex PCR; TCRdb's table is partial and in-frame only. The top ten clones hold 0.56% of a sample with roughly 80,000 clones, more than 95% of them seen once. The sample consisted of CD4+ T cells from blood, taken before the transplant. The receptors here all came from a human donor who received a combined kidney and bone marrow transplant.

This CDR3 is CASRGQGWNQPQHF. CDR3 in DNA: TGTGCCAGCAGGGGGCAGGGCTGGAATCAGCCCCAGCATTTT. J is TRBJ1-5 and V is TRBV25-1, with D possibly being TRBD1 (5 bases). The germline CDR1 and CDR2 sequences are MGHDK and SYGVNS. The CDR3 has 14 amino acids. The germline V and J ends were trimmed by 6 bases and 4 bases, with 13 bases remaining between them.

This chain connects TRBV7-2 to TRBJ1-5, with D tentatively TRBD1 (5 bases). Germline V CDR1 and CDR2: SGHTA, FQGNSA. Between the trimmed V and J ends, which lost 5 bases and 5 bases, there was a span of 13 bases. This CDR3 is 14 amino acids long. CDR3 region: CASSTAAGDQPQHF. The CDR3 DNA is TGTGCCAGCAGCACAGCCGCGGGGGATCAGCCCCAGCATTTT.

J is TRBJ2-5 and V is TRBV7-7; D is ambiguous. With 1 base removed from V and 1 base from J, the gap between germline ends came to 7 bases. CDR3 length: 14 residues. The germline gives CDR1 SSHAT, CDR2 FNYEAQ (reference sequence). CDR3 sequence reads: CASSLVGSQETQYF. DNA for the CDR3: TGTGCCAGCAGCTTAGTCGGGTCCCAAGAGACCCAGTACTTC.

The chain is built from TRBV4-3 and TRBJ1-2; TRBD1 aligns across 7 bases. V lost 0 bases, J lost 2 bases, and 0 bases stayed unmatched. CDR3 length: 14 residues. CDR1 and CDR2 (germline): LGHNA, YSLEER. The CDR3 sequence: CASSQEDRNYGYTF. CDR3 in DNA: TGCGCCAGCAGCCAAGAGGACAGGAACTATGGCTACACCTTC.

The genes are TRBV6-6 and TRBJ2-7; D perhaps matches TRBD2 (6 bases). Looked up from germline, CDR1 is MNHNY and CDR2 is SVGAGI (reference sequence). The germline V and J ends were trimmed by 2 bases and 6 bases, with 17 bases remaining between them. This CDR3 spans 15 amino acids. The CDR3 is CASSYSGPRDGEQYF. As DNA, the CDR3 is TGTGCCAGCAGTTACAGCGGGCCTAGGGACGGCGAGCAGTACTTC.

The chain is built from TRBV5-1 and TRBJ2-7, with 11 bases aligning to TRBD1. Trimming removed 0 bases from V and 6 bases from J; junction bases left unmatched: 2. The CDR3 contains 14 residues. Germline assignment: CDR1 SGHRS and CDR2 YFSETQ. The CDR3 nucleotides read TGCGCCAGCAGCTTGGATGGGACAGGGGGCGAGCAGTACTTC. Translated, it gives CASSLDGTGGEQYF.

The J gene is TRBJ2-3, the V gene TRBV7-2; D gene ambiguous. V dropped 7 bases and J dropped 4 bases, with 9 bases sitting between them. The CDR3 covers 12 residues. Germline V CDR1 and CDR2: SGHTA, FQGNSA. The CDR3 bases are TGTGCCAGCACCTTCCGCGCAGATACGCAGTATTTT. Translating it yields CASTFRADTQYF.

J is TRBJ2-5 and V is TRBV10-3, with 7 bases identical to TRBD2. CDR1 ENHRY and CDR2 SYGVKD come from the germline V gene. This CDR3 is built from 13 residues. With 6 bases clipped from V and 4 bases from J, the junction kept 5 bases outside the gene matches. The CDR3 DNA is TGTGCCATCAGGGGGGGGTTAGGAGAGACCCAGTACTTC. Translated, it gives CAIRGGLGETQYF.

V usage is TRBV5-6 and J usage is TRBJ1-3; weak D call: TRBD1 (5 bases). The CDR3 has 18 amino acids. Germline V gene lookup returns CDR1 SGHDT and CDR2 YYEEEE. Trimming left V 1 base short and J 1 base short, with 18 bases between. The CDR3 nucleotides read TGTGCCAGCAGCTTGAGACTTAAGGGGCCCGCTTCTGGAAACACCATATATTTT. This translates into CASSLRLKGPASGNTIYF.

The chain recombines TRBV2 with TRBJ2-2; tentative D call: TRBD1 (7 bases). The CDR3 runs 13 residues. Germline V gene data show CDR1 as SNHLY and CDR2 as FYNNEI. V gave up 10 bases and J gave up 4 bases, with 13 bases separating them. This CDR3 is CATQGGSTGELFF. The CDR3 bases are TGTGCCACCCAGGGGGGCAGCACCGGGGAGCTGTTTTTT.

The DNA of the CDR3 is TGTGCCAGCAGCTTTGACAGGGATGGAAACACCATATATTTT. Its protein is CASSFDRDGNTIYF. This chain uses TRBV19 with TRBJ1-3; 7 bases map to TRBD1. In germline, CDR1 is LNHDA, CDR2 SQIVND (reference sequence). This CDR3 contains 14 residues. Trimming at V came to 9 bases and at J to 3 bases, leaving 8 bases not matched to a gene.

The CDR3 sequence: CASSKGLAGFWETQYF. In nucleotides, the CDR3 is TGTGCCAGCAGCAAGGGACTAGCGGGGTTTTGGGAGACCCAGTACTTC. The rearrangement uses TRBV14 and TRBJ2-5; 13 bases map to TRBD2. Germline-derived CDR1 and CDR2 are SGHDN and FVKESK. The CDR3 totals 16 residues. J was trimmed by 5 bases and V by 5 bases; bases with no gene match: 8. Together with reference TRBV14 and TRBJ2-5, the CDR3 gives the full variable domain: EAGVTQFPSHSVIEKGQTVTLRCDPISGHDNLYWYRRVMGKEIKFLLHFVKESKQDESGMPNNRFLAERTGGTYSTLKVQPAELEDSGVYFCASSKGLAGFWETQYFGPGTRLLVL.

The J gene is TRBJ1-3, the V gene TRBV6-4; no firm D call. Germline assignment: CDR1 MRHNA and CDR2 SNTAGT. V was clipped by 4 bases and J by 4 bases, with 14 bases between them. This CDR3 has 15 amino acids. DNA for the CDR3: TGTGCCAGCAGTGTCGAACCTGGAGGAGGAAACACCATATATTTT. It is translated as CASSVEPGGGNTIYF.

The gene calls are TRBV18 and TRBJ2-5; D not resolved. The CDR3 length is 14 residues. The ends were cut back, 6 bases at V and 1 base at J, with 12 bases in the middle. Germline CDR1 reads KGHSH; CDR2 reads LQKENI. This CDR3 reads CASSLVVSQETQYF. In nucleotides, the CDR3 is TGTGCCAGCTCCCTTGTCGTCAGCCAAGAGACCCAGTACTTC.

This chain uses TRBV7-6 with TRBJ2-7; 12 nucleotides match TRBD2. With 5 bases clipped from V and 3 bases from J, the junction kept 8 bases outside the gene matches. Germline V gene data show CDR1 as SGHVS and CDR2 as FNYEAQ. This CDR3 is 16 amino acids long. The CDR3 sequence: CASSLGTSGRNYEQYF. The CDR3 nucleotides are TGTGCCAGCAGCCTGGGCACTAGCGGGAGGAACTACGAGCAGTACTTC.

CDR3: CASSQGGYQPQHF. CDR3 nucleotides: TGCGCCAGCAGCCAAGGTGGCTATCAGCCCCAGCATTTT. This rearrangement joins TRBV4-1 to TRBJ1-5, with D unclear. The CDR3 runs 13 residues. Germline V CDR1 and CDR2: MGHRA, YSYEKL. Trimming left V 1 base short and J 5 bases short, with 6 bases between.

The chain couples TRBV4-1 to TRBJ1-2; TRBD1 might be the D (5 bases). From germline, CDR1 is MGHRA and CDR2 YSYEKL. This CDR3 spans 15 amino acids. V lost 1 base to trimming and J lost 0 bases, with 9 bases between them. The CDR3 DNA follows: TGCGCCAGCAGCCAAGGTGCAGGGACTAACTATGGCTACACCTTC. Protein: CASSQGAGTNYGYTF.

CDR3 in amino acids: CAIRTRNSGSAYNEQFF. The CDR3 bases are TGTGCCATCAGAACCAGGAACAGTGGGTCTGCCTACAATGAGCAGTTCTTC. This chain connects TRBV10-3 to TRBJ2-1; D gene ambiguous. The V and J ends lost 6 bases and 2 bases respectively, with 20 bases between them. The CDR3 has 17 amino acids. Germline CDR1 and CDR2: ENHRY and SYGVKD.

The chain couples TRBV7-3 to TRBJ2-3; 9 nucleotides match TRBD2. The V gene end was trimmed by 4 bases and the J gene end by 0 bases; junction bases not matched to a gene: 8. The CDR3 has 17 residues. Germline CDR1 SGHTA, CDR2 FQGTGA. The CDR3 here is CASSSGREGRSTDTQYF. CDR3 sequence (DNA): TGTGCCAGCAGCTCCGGGCGGGAGGGCCGGAGCACAGATACGCAGTATTTT. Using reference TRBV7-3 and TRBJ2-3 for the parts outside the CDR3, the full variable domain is GAGVSQTPSNKVTEKGKYVELRCDPISGHTALYWYRQSLGQGPEFLIYFQGTGAADDSGLPNDRFFAVRPEGSVSTLKIQRTERGDSAVYLCASSSGREGRSTDTQYFGPGTRLTVL.

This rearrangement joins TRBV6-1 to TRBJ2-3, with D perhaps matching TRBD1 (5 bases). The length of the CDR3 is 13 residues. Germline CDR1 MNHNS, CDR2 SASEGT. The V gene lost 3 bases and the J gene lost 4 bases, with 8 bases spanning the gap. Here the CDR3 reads CASSEVGADTQYF. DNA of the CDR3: TGTGCCAGCAGTGAGGTAGGGGCAGATACGCAGTATTTT.

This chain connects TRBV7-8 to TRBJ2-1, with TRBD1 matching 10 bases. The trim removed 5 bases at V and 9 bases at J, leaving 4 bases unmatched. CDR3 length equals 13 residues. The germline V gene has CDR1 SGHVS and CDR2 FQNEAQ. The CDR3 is CASSPRDRGEQFF. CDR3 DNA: TGTGCCAGCAGCCCTAGGGACAGGGGTGAGCAGTTCTTC.

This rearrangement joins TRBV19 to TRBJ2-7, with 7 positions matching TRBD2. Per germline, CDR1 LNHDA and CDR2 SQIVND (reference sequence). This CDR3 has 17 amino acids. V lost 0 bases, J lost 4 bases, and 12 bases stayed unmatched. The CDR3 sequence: CASSIDRRAGVYYEQYF. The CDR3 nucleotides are TGTGCCAGTAGTATAGACCGGAGGGCGGGAGTGTATTACGAGCAGTACTTC.